This T cell receptor (beta chain) was recovered during a study of T cell responses to AZD1222 COVID-19 vaccine. Notes on the study in general: The sample set comprised mostly white British donors with more females, and clonal diversity was possibly underestimated. CD4 TCRs linked to vaccination spanned spike, dominating at 160-218 and 743-854. Repertoire sampling happened only post peak T cell response.

V lost 0 bases and J 6 bases, leaving 12 bases between the germline ends. Germline CDR1 and CDR2: MNHEY and SVGAGI. CDR3 length: 14 residues. About this clone: What it binds is not known.

Sequencing used immunoSEQ multiplex PCR; TCRdb keeps in-frame clones, though not all of them. Of some 100,000 clones in the sample, approximately 90% were seen once. V and J are TRBV6-5 and TRBJ2-7, with D perhaps TRBD1 (5 bases). Here the sequenced sample was peripheral blood, taken on day 0 of AZD1222 vaccination. The sequence came from an adult in good health. CDR3 amino acids: CASSYSTQGGEQYF. The CDR3 DNA is TGTGCCAGCAGTTACTCGACGCAGGGCGGCGAGCAGTACTTC.